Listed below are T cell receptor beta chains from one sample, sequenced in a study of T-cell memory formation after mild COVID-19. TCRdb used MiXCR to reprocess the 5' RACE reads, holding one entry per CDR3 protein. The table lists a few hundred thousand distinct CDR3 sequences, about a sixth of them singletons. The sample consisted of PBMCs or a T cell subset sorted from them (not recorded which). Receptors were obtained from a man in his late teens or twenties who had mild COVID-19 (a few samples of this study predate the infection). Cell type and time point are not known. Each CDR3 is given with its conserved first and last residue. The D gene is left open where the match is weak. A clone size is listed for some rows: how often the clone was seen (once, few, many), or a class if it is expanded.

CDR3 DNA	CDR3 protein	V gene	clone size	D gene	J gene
TGCAGCGCCTTACCACAGGGGAACTATGGCTACACCTTC	CSALPQGNYGYTF	TRBV29-1	few	TRBD1	TRBJ1-2
TGTGCCAGCTCACCTACTGTAGGACACCTACGGGAAAAACTGTTTTTT	CASSPTVGHLREKLFF	TRBV18	.	.	TRBJ1-4
TGTGCCAGCAGTCCCTTAGTTTTGCCTTTAGCCGAGGGGGAGAGGGAGACCCAGTACTTC	CASSPLVLPLAEGERETQYF	TRBV28	few	.	TRBJ2-5
TGTGCCACCAGCCACAGGGGAAATGAGCAGTTCTTC	CATSHRGNEQFF	TRBV24-1	.	TRBD1	TRBJ2-1
TGTGCCAGCAGCCAATTCAACAGGCTCCCCGGGGAGCTGTTTTTT	CASSQFNRLPGELFF	TRBV3-1	few	.	TRBJ2-2
TGTGCCAGCAAGCAATCAGGGTATGGCTACACCTTC	CASKQSGYGYTF	TRBV6-2/TRBV6-3	many	.	TRBJ1-2
TGTGCCAGCAGTCCCCGGTCCGGGTTGGAGCAGTACTTC	CASSPRSGLEQYF	TRBV6-5	few	.	TRBJ2-7
TGCGCCAGCAGCAAACAGGGAACCGAGCAGTACTTC	CASSKQGTEQYF	TRBV5-1	few	.	TRBJ2-7
TGTGCCACCAGTGATCGGACAGGGGGCATGGATGGCTACACCTTC	CATSDRTGGMDGYTF	TRBV24-1	few	TRBD1	TRBJ1-2
TGCAGCGCTCGGACAGGCTACAATGAGCAGTTCTTC	CSARTGYNEQFF	TRBV29-1	.	TRBD1	TRBJ2-1
TGCGCCAGCAGCTCCCAGGGCGGCAACTACGAGCAGTACTTC	CASSSQGGNYEQYF	TRBV5-1	few	.	TRBJ2-7
TGTGCCAGCAGGCCACGGGCTAGCGGGACCACAGATACGCAGTATTTT	CASRPRASGTTDTQYF	TRBV6-5	few	TRBD2	TRBJ2-3
TGCGCCAGCAGCCTCCGACAGGGGAGTTCTGGCTACACCTTC	CASSLRQGSSGYTF	TRBV5-1	.	TRBD1	TRBJ1-2
TGCAGCGTAGATCAGGGGGCGCGCGGCTACACCTTC	CSVDQGARGYTF	TRBV29-1	.	TRBD1	TRBJ1-2
TGCGCCAGCAGCTTGGCCGAGGAGGTAGCCAAAAACATTCAGTACTTC	CASSLAEEVAKNIQYF	TRBV5-1	.	.	TRBJ2-4
TGTGCCAGCTCACCAGGTTACGGCAATGAGCAGTTCTTC	CASSPGYGNEQFF	TRBV18	.	.	TRBJ2-1
TGTGCCAGCAGCCAAGGGTTGAGCTCAGATACGCAGTATTTT	CASSQGLSSDTQYF	TRBV3-1	many	.	TRBJ2-3
TGCAGTGCTAGACCCCGGGACACCGCAGAGACCCAGTACTTC	CSARPRDTAETQYF	TRBV20-1	few	.	TRBJ2-5
TGTGCCAGCAGCCTCCTCCGGGAGGGCACTGAAGCTTTCTTT	CASSLLREGTEAFF	TRBV7-2	few	.	TRBJ1-1
TGTGCCAGCAGCTTTCCGCAGGTCGGGTCGGAGAACACTGAAGCTTTCTTT	CASSFPQVGSENTEAFF	TRBV7-9	few	.	TRBJ1-1
TGCGCCAGCAGCCGACTATCGGGACAGGGGTACACCGGGGAGCTGTTTTTT	CASSRLSGQGYTGELFF	TRBV4-3	few	TRBD1	TRBJ2-2
TGTGCCAGCAGTTTATCGCCACCGGGACTAGCTCAAGAGACCCAGTACTTC	CASSLSPPGLAQETQYF	TRBV27	few	TRBD2	TRBJ2-5
TGCGCCAGCTTGGGTCTCGAACAGGGGAACACTGAAGCTTTCTTT	CASLGLEQGNTEAFF	TRBV23-1	.	.	TRBJ1-1
TGTGCCAGCAGTTTAGGACAGGTAGAAAAACTGTTTTTT	CASSLGQVEKLFF	TRBV12-3/TRBV12-4	.	.	TRBJ1-4
TGCGCCAGCAGCTTTGGAGCGGGACTATACAATGAGCAGTTCTTC	CASSFGAGLYNEQFF	TRBV5-1	few	TRBD2	TRBJ2-1
TGTGCCAGCAGTCACCTGGGCGTCGGTGGGACTGAAGCTTTCTTT	CASSHLGVGGTEAFF	TRBV6-2/TRBV6-3	.	.	TRBJ1-1
TGTGCCAACCCTAGGACAGGGATGAACACTGAAGCTTTCTTT	CANPRTGMNTEAFF	TRBV2	few	TRBD1	TRBJ1-1
TGTGCCAGCAGTTACCTAGCGGGGGATACCTACGAGCAGTACTTC	CASSYLAGDTYEQYF	TRBV6-2/TRBV6-3	.	TRBD2	TRBJ2-7
TGTGCCAGCAGTTTATCCAGGGGGCATATAGCCGGGGAGCTGTTTTTT	CASSLSRGHIAGELFF	TRBV28	few	TRBD1	TRBJ2-2
TGTGCCGGCCGGACTAGCGGGGAGACCCAGTACTTC	CAGRTSGETQYF	TRBV6-2/TRBV6-3	.	TRBD2	TRBJ2-5
TGCGCCAGCAGCCAATTAGGGGCAGCGGAGACCCAGTACTTC	CASSQLGAAETQYF	TRBV4-1	.	.	TRBJ2-5
TGTGCCAGCAGTTCGGAGGAGGGATTAAAGACCCAGTACTTC	CASSSEEGLKTQYF	TRBV6-5	.	.	TRBJ2-5
TGCGCCAGCAGCACAGGAGTAGCCGGAAATTCACCCCTCCACTTT	CASSTGVAGNSPLHF	TRBV5-1	.	.	TRBJ1-6
TGCGCCAGCAGTGAGGAGGGATCCGGGTCAGATACGCAGTATTTT	CASSEEGSGSDTQYF	TRBV10-1	.	.	TRBJ2-3
TGTGCCAGCAGCTTATCAGAAAACACTGAAGCTTTCTTT	CASSLSENTEAFF	TRBV7-2	many	.	TRBJ1-1
TGTGCCAGCACAAAGGGGGGGGGCGCCCTCTATGGCTACACCTTC	CASTKGGGALYGYTF	TRBV6-5	few	.	TRBJ1-2
TGTGCCAGCAGTTACTCGATGGGTTACCCCTCTGGGACAGATACGCAGTATTTT	CASSYSMGYPSGTDTQYF	TRBV6-2/TRBV6-3	.	.	TRBJ2-3
TGTGCCAGCAGCCAAGATCGCAGAAGGGGGCCTTACAATGAGCAGTTCTTC	CASSQDRRRGPYNEQFF	TRBV4-2	.	TRBD1	TRBJ2-1
TGTGCCAGCAGTGAAGTGGGGACAGGAGGGACCCAGTACTTC	CASSEVGTGGTQYF	TRBV6-1	.	TRBD1	TRBJ2-5
TGTGCCAGCAGCGACGGACAGGTCCCGTATGATCCCCTCCACTTT	CASSDGQVPYDPLHF	TRBV7-9	few	TRBD1	TRBJ1-6
TGTGCCAGCAGCTCGCGGTTCGCCTCCTACGAGCAGTACTTC	CASSSRFASYEQYF	TRBV7-6	.	.	TRBJ2-7
TGTGCCAGCAGCCATCCTGATAGACTAGCGGGGAGCTCCTACAATGAGCAGTTCTTC	CASSHPDRLAGSSYNEQFF	TRBV3-1	few	TRBD2	TRBJ2-1
TGTGCCATCAGTGAGTCGGAGGTTCGCGGGGGGATCTATGGCTACACCTTC	CAISESEVRGGIYGYTF	TRBV10-3	few	.	TRBJ1-2
TGCGCCAGCAGCTTGCAACTCGGCGCGGGGTATGGCTACACCTTC	CASSLQLGAGYGYTF	TRBV5-1	few	.	TRBJ1-2
TGCGCCAGCAGACATTCGGGGGGGTCCTCCTACAATGAGCAGTTCTTC	CASRHSGGSSYNEQFF	TRBV5-1	.	TRBD2	TRBJ2-1
TGTGCCAGCAGTTACTCAATTTCCCTCGGGGTCACAGATACGCAGTATTTT	CASSYSISLGVTDTQYF	TRBV6-5	few	.	TRBJ2-3
TGTGCCAGCAGTTACAACGGTGCCACTAATGAAAAACTGTTTTTT	CASSYNGATNEKLFF	TRBV6-5	.	.	TRBJ1-4
TGTGCCATCAGGGGCCAAGAGAACACCGGGGAGCTGTTTTTT	CAIRGQENTGELFF	TRBV10-3	few	.	TRBJ2-2
TGTGCCAGCAGCTTAGGTAGCTGGTCCCGGGAGGAAGACACCTTC	CASSLGSWSREEDTF	TRBV7-9	.	.	TRBJ1-2
TGCGCCAGCAGCTCAACTAGCGGGGGAGTTTCCTACGAGCAGTACTTC	CASSSTSGGVSYEQYF	TRBV5-1	.	TRBD2	TRBJ2-7
TGTGCCAGCAGCGTTGCGGGGGGCACATCTAGCACAGATACGCAGTATTTT	CASSVAGGTSSTDTQYF	TRBV9	many	TRBD2	TRBJ2-3